This T cell receptor (beta chain) was obtained from a study of shared clonotypes between healthy human individuals. From germline, CDR1 is WNHNN and CDR2 SYGVQD (reference sequence). V was pared by 3 bases and J by 5 bases, with 16 bases of the junction left unmatched. There are 17 residues in the CDR3. In regard to this clone: Its antigen is as yet unknown.

Study outcomes and limitations: Between a handful of donors, naive CD4 clonotypes were shared at a level of around 4.9%.

Method: immunoSEQ multiplex PCR; TCRdb's copy keeps in-frame clones and lacks some. The sample lists 850,000 to 1,200,000 clones; approximately 70% were seen once. Material: memory CD4+ T cells sorted from blood. Subset of the sample: CD45RA-negative fraction. This receptor was taken from a man aged 18 to 35 in good health. The chain joins TRBV10-1 to TRBJ2-7; 7 positions match TRBD1. The CDR3 sequence is CASSDVSELTGRDEQYF. The CDR3 coding sequence is TGCGCCAGCAGTGATGTGTCCGAATTGACAGGGCGGGACGAGCAGTACTTC.